The source of this TCR beta chain is a study of blood T cell repertoires in COVID-19. Across the study: Both acute and convalescent COVID-19 samples were obtained from the United States, Italy and Spain. PBMCs, B-cell-depleted T cells, or T cells were the source of the cDNA or gDNA that made up the material.

Regarding this clone: Other nucleotide sequences from this sample produce the same CDR3.

The CDR3 totals 15 residues. CDR1 LNHDA and CDR2 SQIVND come from the germline V gene (reference sequence). Trimming removed 1 base at V and 6 bases at J, with 12 bases between. Here immunoSEQ multiplex PCR was the method, and the copy in TCRdb shows in-frame clones only, minus some. The data contain 270,000 or so clones, more than 85% of them singletons. The chain combines TRBV19 with TRBJ2-2, with D maybe TRBD2 (7 bases). The sequence came from a man in his forties with acute or convalescent COVID-19. The material sequenced was peripheral blood. The CDR3 DNA is TGTGCCAGTAGTATAGTTGGGGGGGCGGCCGGGGAGCTGTTTTTT. Protein: CASSIVGGAAGELFF.